This entry is about one TCR beta chain. Its antigen is as yet unknown. This entry is derived from a study of T cell responses to AZD1222 COVID-19 vaccine. The ends were cut back, 3 bases at V and 8 bases at J, with 10 bases in the middle. Germline assignment: CDR1 SGHAT and CDR2 FQNNGV. The CDR3 consists of 13 residues. Here immunoSEQ multiplex PCR was the method, and the copy in TCRdb shows in-frame clones only, minus some. Of under 140,000 clones listed, roughly 89% were seen once; the top ten hold about 2.5%. Study observations and caveats: Spike-specific TCR breadth and depth were elevated following two AZD1222 doses.

This chain uses TRBV11-2 with TRBJ1-4, with D possibly matching TRBD1 (5 bases). This specimen consisted of peripheral blood, obtained 28 days after the second AZD1222 dose. The source is an adult who received the AZD1222 COVID-19 vaccine. The CDR3 sequence is CASSLGGREKLFF. CDR3 DNA sequence: TGTGCCAGCAGCTTGGGGGGTAGGGAAAAACTGTTTTTT.